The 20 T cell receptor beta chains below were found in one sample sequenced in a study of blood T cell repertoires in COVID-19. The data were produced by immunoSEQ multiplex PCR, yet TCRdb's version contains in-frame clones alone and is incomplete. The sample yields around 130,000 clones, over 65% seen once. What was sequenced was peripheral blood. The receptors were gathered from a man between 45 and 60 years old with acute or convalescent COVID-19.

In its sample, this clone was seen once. The CDR3 nucleotides are TGTGCCAGCAGCCAAACCGGGACAGGGGTGGAAAAACTGTTTTTT. It yields the protein CASSQTGTGVEKLFF. The chain combines TRBV3-1 (or the pseudogene TRBV3-2) with TRBJ1-4; 10 bases fit TRBD1. CDR3 length: 15 amino acids. Germline CDR1 reads LGHDT; CDR2 reads YNNKEL (reference sequence). Unmatched junction bases numbered 5, after V lost 2 bases and J lost 8 bases.

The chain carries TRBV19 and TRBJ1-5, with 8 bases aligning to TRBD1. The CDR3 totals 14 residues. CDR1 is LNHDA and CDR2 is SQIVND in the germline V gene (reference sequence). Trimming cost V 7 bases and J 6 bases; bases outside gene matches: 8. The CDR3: CASILTGGSQPQHF. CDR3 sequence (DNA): TGTGCCAGTATCCTTACAGGGGGGAGTCAGCCCCAGCATTTT. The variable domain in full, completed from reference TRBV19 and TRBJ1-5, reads DGGITQSPKYLFRKEGQNVTLSCEQNLNHDAMYWYRQDPGQGLRLIYYSQIVNDFQKGDIAEGYSVSREKKESFPLTVTSAQKNPTAFYLCASILTGGSQPQHFGDGTRLSIL.

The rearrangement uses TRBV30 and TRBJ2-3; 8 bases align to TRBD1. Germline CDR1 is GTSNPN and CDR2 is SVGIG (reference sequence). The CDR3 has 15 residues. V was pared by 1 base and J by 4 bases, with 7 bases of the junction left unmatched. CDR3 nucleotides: TGTGCCTGGAGTGCCGGACAGGGTGCGGCAGATACGCAGTATTTT. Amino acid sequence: CAWSAGQGAADTQYF. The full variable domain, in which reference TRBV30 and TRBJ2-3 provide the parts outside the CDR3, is SQTIHQWPATLVQPVGSPLSLECTVEGTSNPNLYWYRQAAGRGLQLLFYSVGIGQISSEVPQNLSASRPQDRQFILSSKKLLLSDSGFYLCAWSAGQGAADTQYFGPGTRLTVL.

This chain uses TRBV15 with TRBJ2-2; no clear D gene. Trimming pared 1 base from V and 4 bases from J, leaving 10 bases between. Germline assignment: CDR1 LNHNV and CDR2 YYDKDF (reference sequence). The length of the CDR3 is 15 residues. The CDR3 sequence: CATSRGSWSTGELFF. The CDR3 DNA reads TGTGCCACCAGCAGAGGGAGTTGGAGCACCGGGGAGCTGTTTTTT.

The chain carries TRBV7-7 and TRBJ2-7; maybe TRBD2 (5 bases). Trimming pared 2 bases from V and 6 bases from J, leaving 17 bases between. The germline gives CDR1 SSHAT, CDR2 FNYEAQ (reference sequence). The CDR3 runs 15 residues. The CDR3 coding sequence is TGTGCCAGCAGCTTAATAACAGAGGGTCTCTCCGAGCAGTACGTC. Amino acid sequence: CASSLITEGLSEQYV.

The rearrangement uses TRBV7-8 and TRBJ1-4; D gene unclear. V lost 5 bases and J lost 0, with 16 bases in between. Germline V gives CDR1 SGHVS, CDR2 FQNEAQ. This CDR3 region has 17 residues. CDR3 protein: CASSLTTWAATNEKLFF. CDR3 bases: TGTGCCAGCAGCCTGACGACCTGGGCAGCAACTAATGAAAAACTGTTTTTT.

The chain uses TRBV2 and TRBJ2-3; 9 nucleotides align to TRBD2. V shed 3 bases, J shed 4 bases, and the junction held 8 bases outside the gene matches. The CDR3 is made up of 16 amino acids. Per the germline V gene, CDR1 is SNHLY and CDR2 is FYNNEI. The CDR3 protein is CASSEESGGYADTQYF. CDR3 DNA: TGTGCCAGCAGTGAGGAAAGCGGGGGGTATGCAGATACGCAGTATTTT.

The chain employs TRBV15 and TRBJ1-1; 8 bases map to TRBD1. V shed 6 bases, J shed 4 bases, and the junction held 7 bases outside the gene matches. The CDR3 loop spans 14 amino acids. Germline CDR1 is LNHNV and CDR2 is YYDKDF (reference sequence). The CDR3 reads CATRTGQGGTEAFF. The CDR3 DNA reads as TGTGCCACCAGAACCGGACAGGGCGGCACTGAAGCTTTCTTT.

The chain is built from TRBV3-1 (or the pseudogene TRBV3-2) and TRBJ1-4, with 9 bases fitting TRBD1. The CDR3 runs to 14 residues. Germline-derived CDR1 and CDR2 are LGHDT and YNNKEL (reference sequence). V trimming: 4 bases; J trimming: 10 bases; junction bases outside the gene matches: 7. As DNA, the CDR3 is TGTGCCAGCAGCCCCCGGGACAGGGTAGGAAAACTGTTTTTT. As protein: CASSPRDRVGKLFF.

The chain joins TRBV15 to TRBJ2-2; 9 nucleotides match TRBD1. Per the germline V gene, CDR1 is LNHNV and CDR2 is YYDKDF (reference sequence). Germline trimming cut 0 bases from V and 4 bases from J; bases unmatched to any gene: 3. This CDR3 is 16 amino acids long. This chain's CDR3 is CATSRDGTGSTGELFF. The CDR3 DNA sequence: TGTGCCACCAGCAGAGATGGGACAGGGTCCACCGGGGAGCTGTTTTTT.

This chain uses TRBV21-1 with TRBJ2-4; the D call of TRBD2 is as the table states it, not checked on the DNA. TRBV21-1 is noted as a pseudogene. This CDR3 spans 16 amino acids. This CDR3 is CASSNNPHLAKNIQYF. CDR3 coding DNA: TGTGCCAGCAGCAACAACCCTCACTTAGCCAAAAACATTCAGTACTTC.

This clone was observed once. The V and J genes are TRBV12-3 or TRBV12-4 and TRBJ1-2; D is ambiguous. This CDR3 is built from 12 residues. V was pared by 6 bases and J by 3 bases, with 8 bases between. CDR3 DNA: TGTGCCAGCAGCCCCGGGGACTATGGCTACACCTTC. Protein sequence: CASSPGDYGYTF.

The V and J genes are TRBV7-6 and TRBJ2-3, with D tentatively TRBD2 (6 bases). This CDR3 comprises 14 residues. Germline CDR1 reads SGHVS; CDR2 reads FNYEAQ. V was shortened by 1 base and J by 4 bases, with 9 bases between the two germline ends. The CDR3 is CASSLGGEADTQYF. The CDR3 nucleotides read TGTGCCAGCAGCTTAGGGGGGGAGGCAGATACGCAGTATTTT.

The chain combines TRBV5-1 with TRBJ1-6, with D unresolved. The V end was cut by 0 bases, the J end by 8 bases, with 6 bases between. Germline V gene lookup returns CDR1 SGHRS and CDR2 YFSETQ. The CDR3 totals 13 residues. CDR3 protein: CASSLGSDSPLHF. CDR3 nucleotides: TGCGCCAGCAGCTTGGGGTCAGATTCACCCCTCCACTTT.

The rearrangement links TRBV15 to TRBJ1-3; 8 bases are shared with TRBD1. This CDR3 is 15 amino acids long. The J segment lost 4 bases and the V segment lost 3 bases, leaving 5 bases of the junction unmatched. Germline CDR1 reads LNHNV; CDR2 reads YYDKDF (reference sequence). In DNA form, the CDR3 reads TGTGCCACCAGCAGGGGTACAGGGGGAGGAAACACCATATATTTT. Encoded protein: CATSRGTGGGNTIYF.

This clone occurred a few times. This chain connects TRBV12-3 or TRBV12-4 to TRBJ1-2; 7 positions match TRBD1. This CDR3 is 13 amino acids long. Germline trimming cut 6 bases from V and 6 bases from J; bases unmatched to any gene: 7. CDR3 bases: TGTGCCAGCAGCCGAGGGACAGAGCATGGCTACACCTTC. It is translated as CASSRGTEHGYTF.

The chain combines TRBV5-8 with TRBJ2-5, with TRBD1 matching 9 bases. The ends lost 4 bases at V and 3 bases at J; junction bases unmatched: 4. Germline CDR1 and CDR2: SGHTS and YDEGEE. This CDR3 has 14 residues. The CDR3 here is CASSKRTGEETQYF. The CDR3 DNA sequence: TGTGCCAGCAGCAAGAGGACAGGGGAAGAGACCCAGTACTTC.

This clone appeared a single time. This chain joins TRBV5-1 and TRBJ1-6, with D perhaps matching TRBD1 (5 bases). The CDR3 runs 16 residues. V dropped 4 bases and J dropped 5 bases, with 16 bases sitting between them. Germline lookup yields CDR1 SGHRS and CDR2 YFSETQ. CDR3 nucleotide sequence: TGCGCCAGCAGCCTTCGACAGTTTACTGATAATTCACCCCTCCACTTT. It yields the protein CASSLRQFTDNSPLHF.

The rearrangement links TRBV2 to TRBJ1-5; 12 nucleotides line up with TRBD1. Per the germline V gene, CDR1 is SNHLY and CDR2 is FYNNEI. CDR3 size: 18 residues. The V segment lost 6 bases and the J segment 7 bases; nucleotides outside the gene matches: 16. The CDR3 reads CASSLGGSGQGARQPQHF. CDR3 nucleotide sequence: TGTGCCAGCAGCCTTGGGGGTTCGGGACAGGGGGCGAGGCAGCCCCAGCATTTT.

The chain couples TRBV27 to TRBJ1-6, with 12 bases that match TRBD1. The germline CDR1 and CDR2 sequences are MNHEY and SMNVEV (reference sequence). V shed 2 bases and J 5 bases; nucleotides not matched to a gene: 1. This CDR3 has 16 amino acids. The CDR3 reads CASSLGTGGHNSPLHF. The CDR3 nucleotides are TGTGCCAGCAGTTTAGGGACAGGGGGCCATAATTCACCCCTCCACTTT.